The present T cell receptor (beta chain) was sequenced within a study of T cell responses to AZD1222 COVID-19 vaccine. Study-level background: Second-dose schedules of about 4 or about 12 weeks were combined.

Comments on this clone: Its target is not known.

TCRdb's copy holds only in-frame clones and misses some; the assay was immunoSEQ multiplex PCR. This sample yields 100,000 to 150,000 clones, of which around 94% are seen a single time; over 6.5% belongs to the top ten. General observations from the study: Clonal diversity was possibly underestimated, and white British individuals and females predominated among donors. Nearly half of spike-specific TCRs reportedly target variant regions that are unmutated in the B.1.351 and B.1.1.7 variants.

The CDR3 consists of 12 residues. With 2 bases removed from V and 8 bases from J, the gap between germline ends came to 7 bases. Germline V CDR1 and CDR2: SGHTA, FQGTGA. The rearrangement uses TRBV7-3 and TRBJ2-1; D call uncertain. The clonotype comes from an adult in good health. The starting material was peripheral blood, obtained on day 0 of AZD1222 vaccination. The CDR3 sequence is CASSLPGHEQFF. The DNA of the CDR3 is TGTGCCAGCAGCTTACCCGGGCATGAGCAGTTCTTC.